The T cell receptor beta chain described here comes from a study of blood T cell repertoires in COVID-19. Produced via immunoSEQ multiplex PCR; TCRdb's table is partial and in-frame only. The data contain roughly 230,000 clones, roughly 87% of them singletons. Cohorts were based on clinical histories the participants reported. CDR1 is MNHEY and CDR2 is SVGAGI in the germline V gene. The CDR3 has 14 amino acids. Between the trimmed V and J ends, which lost 4 bases and 5 bases, there was a span of 11 bases. The chain carries TRBV6-5 and TRBJ1-4; no reliable D call. Source material: PBMCs or T cells enriched from blood (not recorded which). The sequence was collected from a man aged 25 to 45 in a cohort exposed to, infected with or recovered from COVID-19 (not recorded which). The CDR3 region is CASSSFPRNEKLFF. The CDR3 nucleotides are TGTGCCAGCAGTTCATTTCCGCGAAATGAAAAACTGTTTTTT.